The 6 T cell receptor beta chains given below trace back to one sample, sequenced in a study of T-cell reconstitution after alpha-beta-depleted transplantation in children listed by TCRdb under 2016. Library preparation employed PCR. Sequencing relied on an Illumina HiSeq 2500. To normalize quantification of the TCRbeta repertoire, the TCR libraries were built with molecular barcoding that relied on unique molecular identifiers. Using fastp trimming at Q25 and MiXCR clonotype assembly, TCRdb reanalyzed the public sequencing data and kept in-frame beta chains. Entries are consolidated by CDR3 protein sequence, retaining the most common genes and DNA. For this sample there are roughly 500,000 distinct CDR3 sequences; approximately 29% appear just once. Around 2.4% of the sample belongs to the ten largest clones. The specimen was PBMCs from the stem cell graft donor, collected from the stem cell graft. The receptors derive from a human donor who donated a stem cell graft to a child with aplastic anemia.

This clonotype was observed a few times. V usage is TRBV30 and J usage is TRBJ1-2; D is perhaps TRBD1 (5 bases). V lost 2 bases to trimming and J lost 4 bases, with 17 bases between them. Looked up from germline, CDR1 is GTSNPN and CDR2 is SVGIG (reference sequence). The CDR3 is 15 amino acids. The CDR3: CAWSLSGARVYGYTF. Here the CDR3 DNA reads TGTGCCTGGAGTCTTAGTGGGGCGCGGGTCTATGGCTACACCTTC.

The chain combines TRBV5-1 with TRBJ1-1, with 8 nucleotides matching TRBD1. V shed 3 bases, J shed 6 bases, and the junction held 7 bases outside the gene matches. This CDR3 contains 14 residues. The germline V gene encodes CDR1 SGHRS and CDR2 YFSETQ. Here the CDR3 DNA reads TGCGCCAGCAGCTCCTTCTTGACAGGGGCTGAAGCTTTCTTT. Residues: CASSSFLTGAEAFF.

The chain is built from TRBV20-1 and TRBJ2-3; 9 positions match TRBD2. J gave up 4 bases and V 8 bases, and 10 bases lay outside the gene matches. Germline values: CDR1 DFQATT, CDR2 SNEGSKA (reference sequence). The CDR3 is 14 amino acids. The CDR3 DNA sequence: TGCAGTTCAGCCGGGACTAGCCCGGCAGATACGCAGTATTTT. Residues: CSSAGTSPADTQYF.

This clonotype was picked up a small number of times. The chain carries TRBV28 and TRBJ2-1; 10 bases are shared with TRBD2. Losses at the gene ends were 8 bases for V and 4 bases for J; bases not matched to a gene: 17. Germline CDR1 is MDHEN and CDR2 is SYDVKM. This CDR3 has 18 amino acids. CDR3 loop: CASSSPGLAGGLYNEQFF. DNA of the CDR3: TGTGCCAGCTCCAGCCCGGGGTTAGCGGGAGGCCTTTACAATGAGCAGTTCTTC.

The DNA for the CDR3 is TGTGCCAGCACTATCAGGCCTGGGGAGCTGTTTTTT. This codes for CASTIRPGELFF. V gene TRBV6-2 or TRBV6-3 combines with J gene TRBJ2-2, with D hard to call. CDR3 length: 12 amino acids. The V end was cut by 7 bases, the J end by 8 bases, with 11 bases between. Germline CDR1 is MNHEY and CDR2 is SVGEGT.

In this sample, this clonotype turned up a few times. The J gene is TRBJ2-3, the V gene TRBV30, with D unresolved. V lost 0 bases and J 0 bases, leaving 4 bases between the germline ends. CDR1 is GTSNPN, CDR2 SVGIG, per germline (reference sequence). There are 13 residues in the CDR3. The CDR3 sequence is CAWSVLSTDTQYF. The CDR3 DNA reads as TGTGCCTGGAGTGTACTGAGCACAGATACGCAGTATTTT.